Here is one T cell receptor (beta chain) with its context. The target antigen is unknown. Trimming shortened V by 8 bases and J by 9 bases, and 11 bases separated the two germline ends. The CDR3 totals 11 residues. 60 Vbeta and 13 Jbeta primers were used in PCR. TCRdb's copy holds only in-frame clones and misses some; the assay was immunoSEQ multiplex PCR. The sample features roughly 120,000 clones, with around 2.7% in its top ten. These data originate in a study of cytomegalovirus exposure and HLA in healthy donors. Study observations and caveats: About 87% or about 30% of the time was how often most TCR beta V segments were productive, according to an earlier analysis. Exclusion as indistinguishable affected some V segments, including TRBV6-2 and TRBV6-3. A few chains tied to CMV proved CMV antigen-specific in vitro.

Sample: PBMCs. The chain employs TRBV23-1 and TRBJ1-5; D uncertain. TRBV23-1 is reported as an ORF; its role is uncertain. This clonotype was obtained from a man aged 30-40 years in good health and CMV-seronegative. In DNA, the CDR3 is TGCGCCAGCGGCTACTACGGGCCCCAGCATTTT. Encoded protein: CASGYYGPQHF.